This T cell receptor (beta chain) was observed in a study of T cells in Graves' hyperthyroidism and ophthalmopathy. Diagnostic decisions used clinical symptoms, serum thyroxine and TRAb, thyroid ultrasound and orbital computed tomography. In its sample, this clonotype was seen many times. TCR beta CDR3 regions were amplified from RNA transcripts. HTBI primers were employed in a first-round RT-PCR of the TCR CDR3. TCRdb recomputed calls from the multiplex PCR reads with MiXCR, one row per CDR3 protein. This sample carries over 300,000 distinct CDR3 sequences, approximately 14% of them seen once, and the ten largest clones take approximately 11%. The CDR3 totals 11 residues. Germline V lookup: CDR1 GTSNPN, CDR2 SVGIG (reference sequence). The junction had 1 base not matched to a gene; V was cut back by 3 bases and J by 6 bases.

The gene calls are TRBV30 and TRBJ1-1; the match to TRBD1 covers 7 bases. The sequencing input was blood. This TCR was recovered from a woman aged 55-69 years with Graves' hyperthyroidism. CDR3 in amino acids: CAWSQGAEAFF. In DNA, the CDR3 is TGTGCCTGGAGCCAGGGGGCTGAAGCTTTCTTT.